The 2 T cell receptor beta chains below were found in one sample sequenced in a study of T cells in Graves' hyperthyroidism and ophthalmopathy. Amplified TCR beta CDR3 regions derived from RNA transcripts. The TCR CDR3 was amplified in a first-round RT-PCR using the HTBI primer set. Via MiXCR, TCRdb re-called the multiplex PCR reads, giving one row per CDR3 protein. The sample lists fewer than 600,000 distinct CDR3 sequences; roughly 14% were seen once. Specimen: blood. All receptors derive from a woman between 18 and 29 years old with Graves' hyperthyroidism.

This clonotype was counted between two and nine times. The rearrangement joins TRBV6-1 to TRBJ2-7, with TRBD2 identical over 8 bases. The CDR3 runs 15 residues. The V and J ends lost 8 bases and 6 bases, in that order; junction bases with no gene match: 15. Germline lookup yields CDR1 MNHNS and CDR2 SASEGT. The CDR3 sequence is CASGASGLMKGEQYV. CDR3 DNA sequence: TGTGCCAGCGGGGCTAGCGGGCTTATGAAGGGCGAGCAGTACGTC.

This clonotype came up many times. This chain connects TRBV6-5 to TRBJ2-7, with D maybe TRBD1 (6 bases). Germline V gene sequence: CDR1 MNHEY, CDR2 SVGAGI. The length of the CDR3 is 13 residues. Trimming left V 6 bases short and J 3 bases short, with 12 bases between. The CDR3 here is CASSDTGSYEQYV. CDR3 nucleotide sequence: TGTGCCAGCAGCGATACAGGGAGCTACGAGCAGTACGTC.